What follows are 21 T cell receptor beta chains derived from one specimen sequenced in a study of CD8 T cells in ankylosing spondylitis. From the 5' RACE reads, TCRdb called clonotypes with MiXCR, one entry per CDR3 protein. The table has under 300,000 distinct CDR3 sequences, roughly 10% seen once. Sequenced input: blood, either unsorted or a sorted T cell fraction (not recorded which). These receptors were obtained from a male donor with ankylosing spondylitis or in good health (not recorded which).

There are a few counts of this clonotype. This chain connects TRBV20-1 to TRBJ2-1; 9 bases are a match to TRBD2. Trimming removed 6 bases from V and 13 bases from J; junction bases left unmatched: 19. Germline CDR1 reads DFQATT; CDR2 reads SNEGSKA (reference sequence). CDR3 length: 15 amino acids. Here the CDR3 reads CSASRLAGLPPSQFF. In DNA form, the CDR3 reads TGCAGTGCCAGCCGTCTAGCGGGGCTCCCTCCCTCTCAGTTCTTC.

This clonotype was seen ten or more times. The gene calls are TRBV12-3 or TRBV12-4 and TRBJ1-1; perhaps TRBD1 as D (5 bases). V shed 1 base and J shed 1 base, with 7 bases lying between them. The CDR3 sequence is 14 residues long. The CDR3 sequence: CASSLGGSNTEAFF. The CDR3 region has the DNA TGTGCCAGCAGTTTAGGGGGCTCGAACACTGAAGCTTTCTTT.

Ten or more counts support this clonotype. This rearrangement joins TRBV20-1 to TRBJ2-5; no clear D. Trimming stripped 1 base from V and 1 base from J, with 7 bases between. This CDR3 contains 13 residues. Germline assignment: CDR1 DFQATT and CDR2 SNEGSKA (reference sequence). Here the CDR3 reads CSARATIQETQYF. CDR3 bases: TGCAGTGCTAGAGCAACGATCCAAGAGACCCAGTACTTC.

The sample holds many counts of this clonotype. J is TRBJ2-7 and V is TRBV5-6; tentatively, D is TRBD1 (6 bases). The CDR3 extends over 16 amino acids. The V and J ends lost 3 bases and 2 bases respectively, with 18 bases between them. Germline lookup yields CDR1 SGHDT and CDR2 YYEEEE. The DNA for the CDR3 is TGTGCCAGCAGCTCCATAGGTGGGGGCCGCCCCTACGAGCAGTACTTC. The encoded protein is CASSSIGGGRPYEQYF.

In its sample, this clonotype was seen many times. This chain connects TRBV15 to TRBJ2-3; 8 bases line up with TRBD1. The ends lost 2 bases at V and 2 bases at J; junction bases unmatched: 3. The CDR3 runs to 15 residues. Germline V lookup: CDR1 LNHNV, CDR2 YYDKDF (reference sequence). The CDR3 is CATSRRDRHTDTQYF. The DNA for the CDR3 is TGTGCCACCAGCAGAAGGGACAGGCACACAGATACGCAGTATTTT.

This clonotype was seen many times. The CDR3: CSAHHQETQYF. The CDR3 nucleotides are TGCAGTGCTCACCACCAAGAGACCCAGTACTTC. The chain is built from TRBV20-1 and TRBJ2-5; no reliable D call. The V end lost 5 bases, the J end lost 0 bases, and 4 bases lay between the germline ends. Germline loops: CDR1 DFQATT, CDR2 SNEGSKA (reference sequence). CDR3 length: 11 residues.

This clonotype has at least ten counts. The rearrangement joins TRBV5-1 to TRBJ2-2; weak D call: TRBD1 (6 bases). With 6 bases removed from V and 6 bases from J, the gap between germline ends came to 15 bases. The CDR3 consists of 14 residues. Germline V gives CDR1 SGHRS, CDR2 YFSETQ. CDR3 protein: CASTSVGAAGELFF. The CDR3 region has the DNA TGCGCCAGCACCAGTGTGGGGGCAGCCGGGGAGCTGTTTTTT.

This clonotype was seen a few times. The rearrangement joins TRBV6-5 to TRBJ1-2; 7 bases map to TRBD1. CDR1 MNHEY and CDR2 SVGAGI come from the germline V gene. V trimming: 2 bases; J trimming: 5 bases; junction bases outside the gene matches: 8. The CDR3 sequence is 15 residues long. The CDR3 nucleotides are TGTGCCAGCAGTTACGGCAGGGGGGGACTTTATGGCTACACCTTC. Protein: CASSYGRGGLYGYTF.

This clonotype was seen only a few times. The gene calls are TRBV9 and TRBJ2-3, with D possibly being TRBD2 (6 bases). Trimming pared 5 bases from V and 4 bases from J, leaving 17 bases between. The CDR3 is 15 residues long. Germline V gene data show CDR1 as SGDLS and CDR2 as YYNGEE. CDR3 in amino acids: CASSSGDPFPDTQYF. As DNA, the CDR3 is TGTGCCAGCAGTTCGGGGGACCCTTTTCCAGATACGCAGTATTTT.

This chain links TRBV29-1 with TRBJ2-2; D uncertain. The V and J ends lost 2 bases and 2 bases respectively, with 9 bases between them. Germline V CDR1 and CDR2: SQVTM, ANQGSEA. This CDR3 comprises 14 residues. The CDR3 protein is CSVELHLNTGELFF. The CDR3 DNA sequence: TGCAGCGTTGAACTACACCTTAACACCGGGGAGCTGTTTTTT.

The table lists this clonotype with many counts. The chain carries TRBV12-3 or TRBV12-4 and TRBJ1-2, with 9 bases that match TRBD1. The CDR3 totals 18 residues. V lost 6 bases and J lost 0; bases outside the gene matches: 14. The CDR3 is CASSEPRDRVPSNYGYTF. In DNA form, the CDR3 reads TGTGCCAGCAGCGAGCCCCGGGACAGGGTCCCCTCTAACTATGGCTACACCTTC.

V is TRBV6-6 and J is TRBJ1-5; unclear D gene. This CDR3 contains 13 residues. Germline V gives CDR1 MNHNY, CDR2 SVGAGI (reference sequence). V was cut by 8 bases and J by 4 bases, with 12 bases left in between. CDR3 DNA sequence: TGTGCCAGCCGGCGGGGAGCTAATCAGCCCCAGCATTTT. Translating gives CASRRGANQPQHF.

This clonotype has at least ten counts. The gene calls are TRBV28 and TRBJ2-5; weak D call: TRBD1 (6 bases). The V end was cut by 7 bases, the J end by 2 bases, with 8 bases between. CDR3 length: 12 residues. Germline assignment: CDR1 MDHEN and CDR2 SYDVKM. The CDR3 loop is CASTGVQETQYF. As DNA, the CDR3 is TGTGCCAGCACAGGGGTTCAAGAGACCCAGTACTTC.

The table lists this clonotype with a count of one. Being one base from a much bigger clone, this may be a read error. V and J are TRBV7-2 and TRBJ1-1; maybe TRBD1 (5 bases). Per the germline V gene, CDR1 is SGHTA and CDR2 is FQGNSA. The CDR3 covers 13 residues. CDR3 nucleotide sequence: TGTGTCAGCAGCCCGGGGGGGTACACTGAAGCTTTCTTT. Its protein product is CVSSPGGYTEAFF. Using reference TRBV7-2 and TRBJ1-1 for the parts outside the CDR3, the full variable domain is GAGVSQSPSNKVTEKGKDVELRCDPISGHTALYWYRQSLGQGLEFLIYFQGNSAPDKSGLPSDRFSAERTGGSVSTLTIQRTQQEDSAVYLCVSSPGGYTEAFFGQGTRLTVV.

This clonotype was picked up many times. V is TRBV6-5 and J is TRBJ2-5; 10 bases are shared with TRBD1. Germline V gives CDR1 MNHEY, CDR2 SVGAGI. CDR3 length: 15 amino acids. Trimming took 6 bases from V and 4 from J; bases not matched to a gene: 8. CDR3 region: CASRLHRDRGETQYF. In DNA, the CDR3 is TGTGCCAGCAGATTACACCGGGACAGGGGAGAGACCCAGTACTTC.

This clonotype was seen ten or more times. J is TRBJ2-1 and V is TRBV29-1; D is unresolved. This CDR3 is built from 14 residues. V was shortened by 5 bases and J by 4 bases, with 15 bases between the two germline ends. Germline assignment: CDR1 SQVTM and CDR2 ANQGSEA. CDR3 residues: CSVWVSRGYNEQFF. CDR3 in DNA: TGCAGCGTTTGGGTCTCCAGAGGATACAATGAGCAGTTCTTC.

A few counts support this clonotype. This rearrangement joins TRBV15 to TRBJ2-5, with 7 nucleotides matching TRBD1. Germline V gives CDR1 LNHNV, CDR2 YYDKDF (reference sequence). J gave up 4 bases and V 1 base, and 3 bases lay outside the gene matches. This CDR3 is 14 amino acids long. The DNA of the CDR3 is TGTGCCACCAGCAGAGGTGGGACAGCAGAGACCCAGTACTTC. Its translation: CATSRGGTAETQYF.

This clonotype was seen just once. The chain has TRBV5-1 and TRBJ2-2, with D perhaps TRBD1 or TRBD2 (6 bases each). Germline V gene data show CDR1 as SGHRS and CDR2 as YFSETQ. The CDR3 covers 14 residues. V shed 3 bases and J shed 7 bases, with 13 bases lying between them. The CDR3 sequence is CASSWPGAGGELFF. The CDR3 DNA reads as TGCGCCAGCAGCTGGCCGGGGGCCGGCGGGGAGCTGTTTTTT.

This clonotype was seen at least ten times. The V and J genes are TRBV7-7 and TRBJ2-1, with 9 positions matching TRBD2. CDR1 and CDR2 (germline): SSHAT, FNYEAQ (reference sequence). This CDR3 contains 17 residues. The trim removed 5 bases at V and 9 bases at J, leaving 17 bases unmatched. This CDR3 reads CASSPRLGIAGESEQFF. The CDR3 DNA is TGTGCCAGCAGCCCCCGTCTTGGAATAGCGGGAGAGAGTGAGCAGTTCTTC.

With respect to this clonotype: One end of the junction fails to match germline, which may point to a read error. The chain uses TRBV5-6 and TRBJ2-2, with D perhaps TRBD1 or TRBD2 (5 bases each). The CDR3 is made up of 15 amino acids. Germline-derived CDR1 and CDR2 are SGHDT and YYEEEE. The DNA of the CDR3 is TGTGCCAGCAGCTTGCCTAGCACAAGGTTGGGGGAGCGGTTTTTT. Protein: CASSLPSTRLGERFF.

This clonotype was counted ten times or more. The chain uses TRBV20-1 and TRBJ2-3; 11 nucleotides agree with TRBD2. This CDR3 is built from 17 residues. The V gene's germline CDR1 is DFQATT and CDR2 SNEGSKA (reference sequence). Trimming took 0 bases from V and 6 from J; bases not matched to a gene: 11. The CDR3 DNA reads as TGCAGTGCTAGAGATGCATGGGGTAGCGGGGGGGTGGATACGCAGTATTTT. Encoded protein: CSARDAWGSGGVDTQYF.